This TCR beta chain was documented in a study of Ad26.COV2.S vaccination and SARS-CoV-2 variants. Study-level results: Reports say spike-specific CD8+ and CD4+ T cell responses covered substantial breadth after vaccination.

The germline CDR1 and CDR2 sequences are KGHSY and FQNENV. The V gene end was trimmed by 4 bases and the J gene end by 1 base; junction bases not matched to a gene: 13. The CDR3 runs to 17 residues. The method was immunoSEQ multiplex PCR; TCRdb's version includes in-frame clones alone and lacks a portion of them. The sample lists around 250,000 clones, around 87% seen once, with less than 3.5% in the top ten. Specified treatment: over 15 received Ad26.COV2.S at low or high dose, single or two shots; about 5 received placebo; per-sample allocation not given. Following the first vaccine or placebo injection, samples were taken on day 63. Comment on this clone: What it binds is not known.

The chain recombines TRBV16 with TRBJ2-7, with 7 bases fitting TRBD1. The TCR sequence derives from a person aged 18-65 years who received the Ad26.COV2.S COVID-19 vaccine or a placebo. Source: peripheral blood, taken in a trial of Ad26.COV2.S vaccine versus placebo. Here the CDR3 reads CASSRADRAIISYEQYF. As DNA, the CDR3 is TGTGCCAGCAGCCGAGCAGACAGGGCAATAATTTCCTACGAGCAGTACTTC.